One and the same sample provided the 27 T cell receptor beta chains below, sequenced in a study of cytomegalovirus exposure and HLA in healthy donors. The assay was immunoSEQ multiplex PCR, and TCRdb's table has in-frame clones only and misses some. This sample has 55,000 to 80,000 clones, with approximately 93% found just once. Input material: PBMCs. Source of these receptors: a man younger than 35 in good health and CMV-seropositive.

This clone was seen once. This chain joins TRBV5-1 and TRBJ1-1; D is uncertain. Trimming removed 0 bases at V and 4 bases at J, with 10 bases between. The CDR3 extends over 14 amino acids. Germline assignment: CDR1 SGHRS and CDR2 YFSETQ. In DNA, the CDR3 is TGCGCCAGCAGCTTGGTAGACGGAGGCACTGAAGCTTTCTTT. It yields the protein CASSLVDGGTEAFF. The variable domain in full, with the rest retrieved from reference TRBV5-1 and TRBJ1-1, is KAGVTQTPRYLIKTRGQQVTLSCSPISGHRSVSWYQQTPGQGLQFLFEYFSETQRNKGNFPGRFSGRQFSNSRSEMNVSTLELGDSALYLCASSLVDGGTEAFFGQGTRLTVV.

The V call is TRBV27, the J call TRBJ1-1; a possible D gene is TRBD1 (6 bases). Per the germline V gene, CDR1 is MNHEY and CDR2 is SMNVEV (reference sequence). The CDR3 is made up of 17 amino acids. Trimming removed 2 bases at V and 0 bases at J, with 16 bases between. CDR3 sequence reads: CASSLRGVQGMNTEAFF. CDR3 DNA: TGTGCCAGCAGTTTACGGGGGGTACAGGGCATGAACACTGAAGCTTTCTTT.

V is TRBV6-1 and J is TRBJ2-7, with D hard to call. This CDR3 has 11 residues. Trimming stripped 6 bases from V and 3 bases from J, with 6 bases between. The V gene's germline CDR1 is MNHNS and CDR2 SASEGT. DNA of the CDR3: TGTGCCAGCAGCTTCTACTACGAGCAGTACTTC. Its translation is CASSFYYEQYF.

By share, this clone counts as medium-sized (0.01 to 0.1%). V usage is TRBV29-1 and J usage is TRBJ2-1; maybe TRBD2 (6 bases). The germline V gene has CDR1 SQVTM and CDR2 ANQGSEA. The germline V and J ends were trimmed by 0 bases and 15 bases, with 12 bases remaining between them. This CDR3 spans 11 amino acids. The CDR3 DNA follows: TGCAGCGTTGAAGATCTCCCTAGCGTGTTCTTC. Translating gives CSVEDLPSVFF.

The chain uses TRBV19 and TRBJ1-4; 7 positions agree with TRBD1. CDR3 size: 15 residues. CDR1 is LNHDA, CDR2 SQIVND, per germline (reference sequence). V shed 5 bases, J shed 0 bases, and the junction held 3 bases outside the gene matches. The CDR3 DNA follows: TGTGCCAGTAGTTCTGGGACAGCAACTAATGAAAAACTGTTTTTT. Residues: CASSSGTATNEKLFF.

The V gene is TRBV6-8, the J gene TRBJ1-3; 8 nucleotides agree with TRBD1. Germline V gene sequence: CDR1 MNHGY, CDR2 SAAAGT. The CDR3 runs to 15 residues. With V trimmed by 5 bases and J by 7 bases, 10 bases remained unmatched. The CDR3 sequence: CASSHDRGGSNTIYF. DNA of the CDR3: TGTGCCAGCAGTCATGACAGGGGCGGTTCGAACACCATATATTTT.

This chain links TRBV7-2 with TRBJ2-7, with 9 bases lining up with TRBD2. Germline values: CDR1 SGHTA, CDR2 FQGNSA. This CDR3 is 15 amino acids long. The trim removed 2 bases at V and 0 bases at J, leaving 2 bases unmatched. CDR3 nucleotide sequence: TGTGCCAGCAGCTTAAGCGGGGGGCCCTCCTACGAGCAGTACTTC. As protein: CASSLSGGPSYEQYF.

The J gene is TRBJ2-1, the V gene TRBV10-3, with 13 bases lining up with TRBD2. Germline CDR1 and CDR2: ENHRY and SYGVKD. V lost 2 bases and J lost 6; bases outside the gene matches: 4. The CDR3 totals 16 residues. The CDR3 nucleotides are TGTGCCATCAGTGAGGGGGGACTAGCGGGAATCAATGAGCAGTTCTTC. Its protein product is CAISEGGLAGINEQFF.

This sequence joins TRBV2 and TRBJ1-1; D not certain. The length of the CDR3 is 14 residues. Trimming removed 1 base at V and 1 base at J, with 7 bases between. CDR1 is SNHLY, CDR2 FYNNEI, per germline. CDR3 region: CASSEGRGNTEAFF. In DNA form, the CDR3 reads TGTGCCAGCAGTGAAGGACGGGGGAACACTGAAGCTTTCTTT.

The chain employs TRBV9 and TRBJ2-1; TRBD2 aligns across 13 bases. The CDR3 totals 15 residues. J lost 7 bases, V lost 3 bases, and 4 bases had no gene match. Germline V gives CDR1 SGDLS, CDR2 YYNGEE. This CDR3 is CASSGTSGRGNEQFF. DNA of the CDR3: TGTGCCAGCAGCGGTACTAGCGGGAGGGGGAATGAGCAGTTCTTC. The variable domain in full, with the rest retrieved from reference TRBV9 and TRBJ2-1, is DSGVTQTPKHLITATGQRVTLRCSPRSGDLSVYWYQQSLDQGLQFLIQYYNGEERAKGNILERFSAQQFPDLHSELNLSSLELGDSALYFCASSGTSGRGNEQFFGPGTRLTVL.

The rearrangement uses TRBV19 and TRBJ1-1, with TRBD1 matching over 9 bases. Germline V gene lookup returns CDR1 LNHDA and CDR2 SQIVND (reference sequence). V was pared by 8 bases and J by 3 bases, with 7 bases of the junction left unmatched. The length of the CDR3 is 14 residues. In nucleotides, the CDR3 is TGTGCCAGTGGTACAGGGGGCGCAGACACTGAAGCTTTCTTT. Encoded protein: CASGTGGADTEAFF.

The chain is built from TRBV7-9 and TRBJ2-1; TRBD2 might be the D (5 bases). Trimming removed 4 bases at V and 7 bases at J, with 8 bases between. Germline CDR1 reads SEHNR; CDR2 reads FQNEAQ (reference sequence). The CDR3 has 12 amino acids. As DNA, the CDR3 is TGTGCCAGCAGCTCCGAGCGGAATGAGCAGTTCTTC. This gives the protein CASSSERNEQFF.

This chain connects TRBV4-1 to TRBJ2-7; D is possibly TRBD1 (5 bases). This CDR3 comprises 11 residues. Trimming left V 5 bases short and J 6 bases short, with 8 bases between. Germline V lookup: CDR1 MGHRA, CDR2 YSYEKL. The CDR3 DNA reads as TGCGCCAGCAGCAGGGGCATCGAGCAGTACTTC. Protein sequence: CASSRGIEQYF.

This rearrangement joins TRBV12-5 to TRBJ2-5; possibly TRBD1 for D (5 bases). The CDR3 is made up of 15 amino acids. V lost 2 bases, J lost 7 bases, and 17 bases lay in between. Germline CDR1 and CDR2: LGHNT and FRNRAP. CDR3 nucleotide sequence: TGTGCTAGTGGTTTGTCATGGTCAGGGCCCCGGACCCAGTACTTC. Protein product: CASGLSWSGPRTQYF.

This chain connects TRBV7-3 to TRBJ2-5, with 9 bases that match TRBD1. The V gene's germline CDR1 is SGHTA and CDR2 FQGTGA. The CDR3 is 14 amino acids. The V gene end was trimmed by 2 bases and the J gene end by 2 bases; junction bases not matched to a gene: 0. This chain's CDR3 is CASSLGTGQETQYF. The CDR3 DNA reads TGTGCCAGCAGCTTAGGGACAGGGCAAGAGACCCAGTACTTC. Based on the CDR3 plus reference TRBV7-3 and TRBJ2-5, the full variable domain is GAGVSQTPSNKVTEKGKYVELRCDPISGHTALYWYRQSLGQGPEFLIYFQGTGAADDSGLPNDRFFAVRPEGSVSTLKIQRTERGDSAVYLCASSLGTGQETQYFGPGTRLLVL.

J is TRBJ2-6 and V is TRBV5-4, with TRBD1 matching over 8 bases. Germline V gene sequence: CDR1 SGHNT, CDR2 YYREEE (reference sequence). This CDR3 comprises 16 residues. J lost 4 bases, V lost 0 bases, and 3 bases had no gene match. The CDR3 bases are TGTGCCAGCAGCTTGGCAGGGGGCGGCGGGGCCAACGTCCTGACTTTC. Protein sequence: CASSLAGGGGANVLTF.

The V gene is TRBV5-1, the J gene TRBJ2-3; the match to TRBD2 covers 11 bases. CDR1 SGHRS and CDR2 YFSETQ come from the germline V gene. This CDR3 has 17 amino acids. The junction had 6 bases not matched to a gene; V was cut back by 3 bases and J by 0 bases. The CDR3 DNA sequence: TGCGCCAGCAGCTGGGGACTAGCGGAATCTAGCACAGATACGCAGTATTTT. This gives the protein CASSWGLAESSTDTQYF.

The chain uses TRBV4-2 and TRBJ2-7; possibly TRBD1 for D (6 bases). V dropped 4 bases and J dropped 2 bases, with 15 bases sitting between them. Germline V gene lookup returns CDR1 LGHNA and CDR2 YNFKEQ. The CDR3 is 15 amino acids. CDR3 loop: CASSPVGGSTYEQYF. CDR3 DNA sequence: TGTGCCAGCAGCCCAGTTGGGGGCTCAACCTACGAGCAGTACTTC.

This clone was detected once. The chain recombines TRBV5-1 with TRBJ2-2; TRBD2 agrees at 7 bases. The CDR3 is 14 residues long. Germline CDR1 SGHRS, CDR2 YFSETQ. After removal of 4 bases from V and 4 bases from J, the junction contained 4 bases not matched to a gene. CDR3 amino acids: CASSRLAVTGELFF. The DNA of the CDR3 is TGCGCCAGCAGCCGGCTAGCGGTCACCGGGGAGCTGTTTTTT.

This chain uses TRBV5-1 with TRBJ2-7, with TRBD2 as a possible D gene (6 bases). The CDR3 is made up of 15 amino acids. Per germline, CDR1 SGHRS and CDR2 YFSETQ. V was trimmed by 4 bases and J by 0 bases, leaving 14 bases between them. This chain's CDR3 is CASSLAGSRSYEQYF. CDR3 DNA sequence: TGCGCCAGCAGCCTGGCGGGGAGCCGCTCCTACGAGCAGTACTTC.

V is TRBV5-1 and J is TRBJ1-4; 7 bases match TRBD1. J lost 0 bases, V lost 4 bases, and 3 bases had no gene match. There are 15 residues in the CDR3. The V gene's germline CDR1 is SGHRS and CDR2 YFSETQ. The CDR3 protein is CASSVQGTTNEKLFF. CDR3 nucleotides: TGCGCCAGCAGCGTACAGGGGACAACTAATGAAAAACTGTTTTTT. The full variable domain, with the rest looked up from reference TRBV5-1 and TRBJ1-4, is KAGVTQTPRYLIKTRGQQVTLSCSPISGHRSVSWYQQTPGQGLQFLFEYFSETQRNKGNFPGRFSGRQFSNSRSEMNVSTLELGDSALYLCASSVQGTTNEKLFFGSGTQLSVL.

The CDR3 protein is CASSPVWASGDYNEQFF. CDR3 bases: TGCGCCAGCAGCCCAGTCTGGGCTAGCGGGGATTACAATGAGCAGTTCTTC. The chain links TRBV4-1 to TRBJ2-1; 9 bases are a match to TRBD2. This CDR3 region has 17 residues. Germline assignment: CDR1 MGHRA and CDR2 YSYEKL. The V segment lost 4 bases and the J segment 4 bases; nucleotides outside the gene matches: 11.

The chain employs TRBV30 and TRBJ1-3; 7 bases map to TRBD1. J was trimmed by 2 bases and V by 2 bases; bases with no gene match: 6. CDR1 GTSNPN and CDR2 SVGIG come from the germline V gene (reference sequence). This CDR3 is 15 amino acids long. The CDR3 DNA reads as TGTGCCTGGAGTCAACAGGGGCAACCTGGAAACACCATATATTTT. Its protein is CAWSQQGQPGNTIYF.

The chain joins TRBV19 to TRBJ2-7; 7 nucleotides match TRBD2. The CDR3 sequence is 14 residues long. CDR1 is LNHDA, CDR2 SQIVND, per germline (reference sequence). V shed 2 bases, J shed 5 bases, and the junction held 6 bases outside the gene matches. The CDR3 DNA follows: TGTGCCAGTAGTATAATCCGGGGGGACCACGAGCAGTACTTC. This encodes CASSIIRGDHEQYF.

This sequence joins TRBV6-1 and TRBJ2-7; the D is unclear. The CDR3 length is 10 residues. Trimming removed 8 bases at V and 6 bases at J, with 8 bases between. Germline CDR1 and CDR2: MNHNS and SASEGT. The DNA for the CDR3 is TGTGCCAGCGCCACCGGCGAGCAGTACTTC. This translates into CASATGEQYF.

This rearrangement joins TRBV14 to TRBJ1-5; D possibly corresponds to TRBD1 (6 bases). Between the trimmed V and J ends, which lost 2 bases and 5 bases, there was a span of 16 bases. This CDR3 is 16 amino acids long. CDR1 is SGHDN and CDR2 is FVKESK in the germline V gene. In nucleotides, the CDR3 is TGTGCCAGCAGCCAACTAGACCAGGGGTTGGATCAGCCCCAGCATTTT. Translated, it gives CASSQLDQGLDQPQHF.

J is TRBJ2-7 and V is TRBV4-1; 7 positions agree with TRBD2. The length of the CDR3 is 15 residues. Trimming at V came to 4 bases and at J to 3 bases, leaving 9 bases not matched to a gene. Looked up from germline, CDR1 is MGHRA and CDR2 is YSYEKL. The CDR3 sequence is CASSRLTSPDYEQYF. In DNA, the CDR3 is TGCGCCAGCAGCCGCCTGACTAGCCCTGACTACGAGCAGTACTTC.